These 17 T cell receptor beta chains originate from one sample sequenced in a study of shared clonotypes between healthy human individuals. Libraries were prepared by immunoSEQ multiplex PCR; TCRdb keeps only in-frame clonotypes and omits some of them. The repertoire holds over a million clones, with just under 99% as singletons. Sequenced material: naive CD4+ T cells sorted from blood. The subset is: CD45RA+ positively selected. Receptor source: a man aged 25-45 years in good health.

V usage is TRBV5-4 and J usage is TRBJ2-5, with D unclear. The germline V gene encodes CDR1 SGHNT and CDR2 YYREEE (reference sequence). V lost 2 bases and J lost 7, with 21 bases in between. The CDR3 contains 16 residues. The CDR3 DNA follows: TGTGCCAGCAGCTTTCGTCAGGCCAGCGCTTGGGGGACCCAGTACTTC. Amino acid sequence: CASSFRQASAWGTQYF.

The chain has TRBV5-5 and TRBJ1-2; D ambiguous. Looked up from germline, CDR1 is SGHKS and CDR2 is YYEKEE (reference sequence). The CDR3 sequence is 16 residues long. The V and J ends lost 0 bases and 5 bases respectively, with 17 bases between them. CDR3 coding DNA: TGTGCCAGCAGCTTGGGACCGAAGGCCGTAATTTATGGCTACACCTTC. Protein product: CASSLGPKAVIYGYTF. The full variable domain, with the rest looked up from reference TRBV5-5 and TRBJ1-2, is DAGVTQSPTHLIKTRGQQVTLRCSPISGHKSVSWYQQVLGQGPQFIFQYYEKEERGRGNFPDRFSARQFPNYSSELNVNALLLGDSALYLCASSLGPKAVIYGYTFGSGTRLTVV.

The chain is built from TRBV7-8 and TRBJ2-5, with unresolved D. Trimming removed 3 bases at V and 2 bases at J, with 10 bases between. The CDR3 contains 14 residues. From germline, CDR1 is SGHVS and CDR2 FQNEAQ. The CDR3 reads CASSFSETQETQYF. CDR3 bases: TGTGCCAGCAGCTTCTCAGAGACTCAAGAGACCCAGTACTTC.

This chain connects TRBV7-8 to TRBJ2-1; TRBD2 matches at 8 bases. This CDR3 spans 17 amino acids. Germline values: CDR1 SGHVS, CDR2 FQNEAQ. Losses at the gene ends were 0 bases for V and 2 bases for J; bases not matched to a gene: 6. CDR3 DNA sequence: TGTGCCAGCAGCTTAGCGCGGGGGGAGTTGCCCTACAATGAGCAGTTCTTC. Its translation: CASSLARGELPYNEQFF.

V gene TRBV7-2 combines with J gene TRBJ2-7; D is uncertain. V lost 2 bases and J 0 bases, leaving 8 bases between the germline ends. Germline loops: CDR1 SGHTA, CDR2 FQGNSA. This CDR3 is 14 amino acids long. CDR3 in amino acids: CASSLSELSYEQYF. The CDR3 coding sequence is TGTGCCAGCAGCTTAAGTGAGCTCTCCTACGAGCAGTACTTC.

This clone has only one observation. The genes are TRBV6-6 and TRBJ2-5; 7 nucleotides match TRBD1. Trimming removed 6 bases from V and 1 base from J; junction bases left unmatched: 8. The CDR3 has 15 residues. CDR1 and CDR2 (germline): MNHNY, SVGAGI (reference sequence). The CDR3 protein is CASRSGQAPQETQYF. CDR3 sequence (DNA): TGTGCCAGCAGATCAGGACAGGCCCCCCAAGAGACCCAGTACTTC.

CDR3 protein: CASSSSPGLGNQPQHF. The CDR3, as DNA: TGTGCCAGTAGCTCCAGCCCGGGGCTCGGCAATCAGCCCCAGCATTTT. The chain employs TRBV19 and TRBJ1-5; possible D gene TRBD1, 5 bases. The V end was cut by 6 bases, the J end by 2 bases, with 17 bases between. In germline, CDR1 is LNHDA, CDR2 SQIVND (reference sequence). CDR3 length equals 16 residues.

This rearrangement joins TRBV7-2 to TRBJ1-2; TRBD1 might be the D (6 bases). Germline V gene sequence: CDR1 SGHTA, CDR2 FQGNSA. The CDR3 has 14 amino acids. Trimming took off 3 bases at V and 7 bases at J, with 15 bases between the two ends. CDR3 DNA: TGTGCCAGCAGCTTCCAAGCGGGGGCGGTTGGCTACACCTTC. It specifies CASSFQAGAVGYTF.

The J gene is TRBJ2-4, the V gene TRBV6-1; D assignment may be TRBD1 or TRBD2 (5 bases each). CDR1 and CDR2 from the germline V gene are MNHNS and SASEGT. The CDR3 loop spans 15 amino acids. Trimming left V 1 base short and J 4 bases short, with 11 bases between. DNA for the CDR3: TGTGCCAGCAGTGAAGAACCGGGGACGAAAAACATTCAGTACTTC. Protein product: CASSEEPGTKNIQYF.

The CDR3 reads CASSLCGRDPLHPTDTQYF. The CDR3 DNA follows: TGTGCCAGCAGCTTATGTGGCCGGGATCCGTTACATCCCACAGATACGCAGTATTTT. The chain is built from TRBV11-3 and TRBJ2-3; possibly TRBD2 for D (5 bases). V shed 2 bases and J shed 2 bases, with 23 bases lying between them. In germline, CDR1 is SGHNT, CDR2 YENEEA. CDR3 length: 19 residues.

The chain recombines TRBV4-3 with TRBJ2-7, with a possible D match to TRBD1 (6 bases). The CDR3 sequence is 16 residues long. In germline, CDR1 is LGHNA, CDR2 YSLEER. V lost 4 bases and J 2 bases, leaving 18 bases between the germline ends. The CDR3 spells CASSLAVTGSPYEQYF. The CDR3 DNA sequence: TGCGCCAGCAGCCTCGCGGTTACAGGGTCCCCCTACGAGCAGTACTTC.

This chain joins TRBV10-3 and TRBJ2-7; tentatively, D is TRBD1 (6 bases). CDR1 and CDR2 from the germline V gene are ENHRY and SYGVKD. The CDR3 is 14 residues long. Trimming pared 6 bases from V and 0 bases from J, leaving 12 bases between. For the CDR3, the DNA is TGTGCCATCAGCTCACAGACAGGCTCCTACGAGCAGTACTTC. This encodes CAISSQTGSYEQYF.

The chain carries TRBV27 and TRBJ2-1; TRBD1 matches 7 bases. V was clipped by 7 bases and J by 0 bases; unmatched bases: 9. This CDR3 spans 16 amino acids. The germline gives CDR1 MNHEY, CDR2 SMNVEV (reference sequence). CDR3: CASNPQGLSSYNEQFF. CDR3 DNA sequence: TGTGCCAGCAATCCACAGGGGCTGAGCTCCTACAATGAGCAGTTCTTC.

This chain connects TRBV7-9 to TRBJ1-2; 7 bases are shared with TRBD1. V shed 1 base, J shed 2 bases, and the junction held 10 bases outside the gene matches. Germline V lookup: CDR1 SEHNR, CDR2 FQNEAQ (reference sequence). The CDR3 runs to 17 residues. DNA for the CDR3: TGTGCCAGCAGCTTAGGAACAGGGGCCCTGAGGAACTATGGCTACACCTTC. As protein: CASSLGTGALRNYGYTF.

The chain couples TRBV30 to TRBJ1-3, with D hard to call. The CDR3 extends over 16 amino acids. Trimming stripped 7 bases from V and 1 base from J, with 20 bases between. Germline values: CDR1 GTSNPN, CDR2 SVGIG (reference sequence). CDR3 DNA sequence: TGTGCCTACTCGGGGTGGCAGGCACGGTCTGGAAACACCATATATTTT. This codes for CAYSGWQARSGNTIYF.

The sample holds one count of this clone. This chain uses TRBV7-9 with TRBJ1-4; tentatively, D is TRBD1 (5 bases). CDR1 is SEHNR, CDR2 FQNEAQ, per germline (reference sequence). The ends were cut back, 1 base at V and 7 bases at J, with 16 bases in the middle. This CDR3 contains 16 residues. CDR3: CASSLEKGRRGEKLFF. For the CDR3, the DNA is TGTGCCAGCAGCTTAGAAAAGGGCAGGAGGGGTGAAAAACTGTTTTTT.

The V and J genes are TRBV5-6 and TRBJ1-2; no definite D call. V was pared by 1 base and J by 7 bases, with 14 bases between. CDR3 length equals 14 residues. Germline CDR1 and CDR2: SGHDT and YYEEEE. The CDR3 sequence: CASSLPLVVAGYTF. For the CDR3, the DNA is TGTGCCAGCAGCTTGCCGCTTGTTGTAGCTGGCTACACCTTC.